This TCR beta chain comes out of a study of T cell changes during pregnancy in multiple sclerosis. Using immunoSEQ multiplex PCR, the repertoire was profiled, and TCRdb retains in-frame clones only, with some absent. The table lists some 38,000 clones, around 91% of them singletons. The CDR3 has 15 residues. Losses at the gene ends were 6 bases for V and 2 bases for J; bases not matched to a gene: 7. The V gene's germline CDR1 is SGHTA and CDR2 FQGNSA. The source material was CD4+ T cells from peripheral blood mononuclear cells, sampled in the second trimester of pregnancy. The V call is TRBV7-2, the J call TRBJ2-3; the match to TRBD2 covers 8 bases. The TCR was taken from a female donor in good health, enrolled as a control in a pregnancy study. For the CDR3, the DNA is TGTGCCAGCAGGCGCGGGGGGACCCACACAGATACGCAGTATTTT. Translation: CASRRGGTHTDTQYF.